The clone carrying this T cell receptor (beta chain) was seen just once. The data were taken from a study of blood T cell repertoires in COVID-19. TCRdb's copy holds only in-frame clones and misses some; the assay was immunoSEQ multiplex PCR. The sample has roughly 250,000 clones, 75% to 90% seen once. This CDR3 is built from 17 residues. Trimming removed 1 base from V and 2 bases from J; junction bases left unmatched: 7. Germline lookup yields CDR1 MDHEN and CDR2 SYDVKM. V and J are TRBV28 and TRBJ1-3, with 8 bases aligning to TRBD1. Input material: PBMCs or T cells enriched from blood (not recorded which). This sequence was found in a man in his fifties who had been exposed to COVID-19. The CDR3 sequence: CASSLFRGPITGNTIYF. CDR3 coding DNA: TGTGCCAGCAGTTTATTCAGGGGGCCCATAACTGGAAACACCATATATTTT.